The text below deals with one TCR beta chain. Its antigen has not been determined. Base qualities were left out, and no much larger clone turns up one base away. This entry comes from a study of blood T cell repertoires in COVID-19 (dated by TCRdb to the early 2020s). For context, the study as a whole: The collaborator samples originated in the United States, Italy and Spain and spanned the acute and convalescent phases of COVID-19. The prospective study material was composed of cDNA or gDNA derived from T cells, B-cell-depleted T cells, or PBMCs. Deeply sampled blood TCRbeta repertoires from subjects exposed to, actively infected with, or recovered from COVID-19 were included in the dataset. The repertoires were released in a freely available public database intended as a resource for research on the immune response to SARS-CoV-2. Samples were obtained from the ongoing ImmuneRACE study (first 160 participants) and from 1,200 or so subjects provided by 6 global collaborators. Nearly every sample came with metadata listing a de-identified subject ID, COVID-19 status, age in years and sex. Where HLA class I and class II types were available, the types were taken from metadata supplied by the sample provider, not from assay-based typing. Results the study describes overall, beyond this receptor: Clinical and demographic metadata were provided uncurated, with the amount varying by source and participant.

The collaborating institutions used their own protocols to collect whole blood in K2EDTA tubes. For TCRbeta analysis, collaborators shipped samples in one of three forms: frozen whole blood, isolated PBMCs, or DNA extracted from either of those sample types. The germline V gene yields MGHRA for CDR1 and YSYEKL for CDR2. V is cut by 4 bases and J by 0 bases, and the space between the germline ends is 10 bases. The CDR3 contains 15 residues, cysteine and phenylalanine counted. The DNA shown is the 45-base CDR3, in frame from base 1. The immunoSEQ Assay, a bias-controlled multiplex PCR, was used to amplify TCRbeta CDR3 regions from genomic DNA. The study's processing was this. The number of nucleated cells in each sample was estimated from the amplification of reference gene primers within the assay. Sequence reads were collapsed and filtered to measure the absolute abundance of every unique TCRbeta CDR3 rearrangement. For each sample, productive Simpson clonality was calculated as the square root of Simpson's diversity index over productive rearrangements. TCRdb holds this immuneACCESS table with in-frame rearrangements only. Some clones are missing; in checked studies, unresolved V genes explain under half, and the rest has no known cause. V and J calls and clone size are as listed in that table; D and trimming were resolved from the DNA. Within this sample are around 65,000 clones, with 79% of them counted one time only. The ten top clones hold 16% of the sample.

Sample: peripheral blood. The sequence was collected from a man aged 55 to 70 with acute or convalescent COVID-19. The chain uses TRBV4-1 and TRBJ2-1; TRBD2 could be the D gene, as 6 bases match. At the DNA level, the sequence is TGCGCCAGCAGCCCTCGGGAGATCTCCTACAATGAGCAGTTCTTC. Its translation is CASSPREISYNEQFF.